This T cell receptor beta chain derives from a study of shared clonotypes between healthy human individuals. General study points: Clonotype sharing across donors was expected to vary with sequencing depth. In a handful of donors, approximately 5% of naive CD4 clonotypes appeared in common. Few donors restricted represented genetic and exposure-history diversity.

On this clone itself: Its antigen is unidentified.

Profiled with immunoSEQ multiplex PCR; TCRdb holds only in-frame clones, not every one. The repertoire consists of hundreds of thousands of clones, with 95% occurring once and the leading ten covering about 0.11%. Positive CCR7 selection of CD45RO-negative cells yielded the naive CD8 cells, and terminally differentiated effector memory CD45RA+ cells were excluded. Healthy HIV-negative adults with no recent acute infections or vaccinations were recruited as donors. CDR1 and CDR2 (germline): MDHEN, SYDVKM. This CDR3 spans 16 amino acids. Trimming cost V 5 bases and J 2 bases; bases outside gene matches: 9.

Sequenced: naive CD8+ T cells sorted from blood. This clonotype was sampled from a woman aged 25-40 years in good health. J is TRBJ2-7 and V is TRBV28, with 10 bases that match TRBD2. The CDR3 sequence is CASSPPPGTSAYEQYF. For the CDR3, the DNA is TGTGCCAGCAGTCCACCGCCCGGGACTAGCGCCTACGAGCAGTACTTC.